A selection of T cell receptor beta chains follows, all from one sample in a study of monozygotic twins with cystic fibrosis. Using immunoSEQ multiplex PCR, the repertoire was profiled, and TCRdb retains in-frame clones only, with some absent. Seen here are around 17,000 clones, roughly 96% observed once, and the top ten hold about 0.62%. The sequencing sample was made of blood. The receptors come from a girl aged 2 to 9 with cystic fibrosis. Each CDR3 is given without its conserved first and last residue.

V gene	J gene	CDR3 protein
TRBV10-3	TRBJ1-1	AISESWGGNTEAF
TRBV4-3	TRBJ2-6	ASSPDFSQSGANVLT
TRBV30	TRBJ1-2	AWSPPGHQLGGYT
TRBV9	TRBJ2-7	ASSGRDRSYEQY
TRBV2	TRBJ2-3	ASRPGGVWGDTQY
TRBV2	TRBJ1-1	ASSERTGGAF
TRBV4-3	TRBJ1-1	ASSQPGGDTEAF
TRBV15	TRBJ2-7	ATSRKLAGGYEQY
TRBV11-2	TRBJ1-6	ASSSGLAGYNSPLH
TRBV18	TRBJ2-4	ASSRTDKNIQY
TRBV6-5	TRBJ2-5	ASSRPGEETQY
TRBV7-8	TRBJ2-7	ASSLSPGSDEQY
TRBV29-1	TRBJ1-1	SASDGDYTEAF
TRBV15	TRBJ1-6	ATSRDPRRNSPLH
TRBV27	TRBJ1-4	ASSLSNSNEKLF
TRBV7-2	TRBJ1-1	ASSLRAF
TRBV14	TRBJ1-6	ASSQFLPGGLNSPLH
TRBV2	TRBJ2-5	ASTGTGRETQY
TRBV2	TRBJ1-1	ASAGTGGGTEAF
TRBV11-2	TRBJ2-7	ASSLDRGGYEQY
TRBV19	TRBJ2-7	ASSTQGYEQY
TRBV6-5	TRBJ1-2	ASSYFQGLFHGYT
TRBV9	TRBJ2-3	ASSVAGGHNTDTQY
TRBV30	TRBJ2-2	AWAPGGGSGELF
TRBV6-4	TRBJ1-3	ASSDTRFSGNTIY
TRBV19	TRBJ1-3	AVGISSGNTIY
TRBV7-9	TRBJ2-6	ASSLDLRSGANVLT
TRBV7-8	TRBJ1-5	ASSPGQDDQPQH
TRBV7-2	TRBJ2-7	ASSLGDSLSYEQY
TRBV5-1	TRBJ2-5	ASSLDGTGQETQY
TRBV2	TRBJ2-7	ASSDTGGYNEQY
TRBV6-6	TRBJ1-1	ASKIPGPGDTEAF
TRBV2	TRBJ2-3	ASQTGGNTDTQY
TRBV11-2	TRBJ2-2	ASSRFGGGTGELF
TRBV28	TRBJ2-5	ASRTLAGGLGETQY
TRBV18	TRBJ2-2	ASSPPGGPTGELF
TRBV28	TRBJ2-5	ASSAPGQKETQY
TRBV29-1	TRBJ1-1	SVALGEAF
TRBV4-1	TRBJ1-2	ASSQDQGMDGYT
TRBV18	TRBJ1-5	ASSGTENSNQPQH
TRBV11-2	TRBJ2-1	ASSPTPGHGNEQF
TRBV9	TRBJ2-7	ASSPDRNSYEQY
TRBV28	TRBJ1-5	ASSLMGSQPQH
TRBV7-9	TRBJ2-2	ASSLTGELF
TRBV4-3	TRBJ1-6	ASSQDRGGGVDSPLH
TRBV6-5	TRBJ1-2	ASSSDRIYGYT
TRBV27	TRBJ1-6	ASKDRISYNSPLH
TRBV9	TRBJ2-3	ASSVTDTDTQY